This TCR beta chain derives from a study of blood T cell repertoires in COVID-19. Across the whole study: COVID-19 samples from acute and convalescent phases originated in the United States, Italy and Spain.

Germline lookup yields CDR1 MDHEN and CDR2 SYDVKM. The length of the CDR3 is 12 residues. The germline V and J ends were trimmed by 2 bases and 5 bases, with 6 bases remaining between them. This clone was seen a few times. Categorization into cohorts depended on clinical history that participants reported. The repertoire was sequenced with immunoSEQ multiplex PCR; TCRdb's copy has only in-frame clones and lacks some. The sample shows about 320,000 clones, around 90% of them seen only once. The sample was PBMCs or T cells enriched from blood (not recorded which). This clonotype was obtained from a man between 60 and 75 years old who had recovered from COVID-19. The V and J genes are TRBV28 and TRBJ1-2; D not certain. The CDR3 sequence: CASSLRVYGYTF. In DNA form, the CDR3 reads TGTGCCAGCAGTTTAAGAGTTTATGGCTACACCTTC.